This TCR beta chain was identified in a study of blood T cell repertoires in COVID-19 (dated by TCRdb to the early 2020s). Notes on the research overall: Samples from collaborators originated in the United States, Italy and Spain and spanned both the acute and convalescent phases of COVID-19. Samples came from the ongoing ImmuneRACE study (first 160 participants) plus 1,254 subjects from 6 global collaborators. The material from the prospective study consisted of cDNA or gDNA derived from T cells, B-cell-depleted T cells, or PBMCs. Subjects who had been exposed to COVID-19, were actively infected with it, or had recovered from it provided the deeply sampled blood TCRbeta repertoires that made up the dataset. HLA class I and class II types, where available, came from metadata supplied by the sample provider rather than from assay-based typing. The repertoires were made available in a free public database intended to serve as a resource for research on the immune response to SARS-CoV-2. The sample metadata nearly always contained a de-identified subject ID, COVID-19 status, age in years and sex.

The paper's findings and limits, for the study overall: The amount of clinical and demographic metadata varied by source and participant and was provided uncurated.

On this clone itself: Its antigen is not yet known. One base away there is no much larger clone; base qualities are not given.

Including the terminal cysteine and phenylalanine, the CDR3 comprises 13 residues. Of the read, only the CDR3 DNA is kept; its 39 bases are in frame from base 1. V was cut back by 7 bases and J by 5 bases, leaving a gap of 13 bases between them. The CDR1 and CDR2 encoded by the germline V gene are KGHDR and SFDVKD. TCRbeta CDR3 regions were amplified from genomic DNA using the immunoSEQ Assay, a bias-controlled multiplex PCR. The authors processed their data as follows. Nucleated cell counts per sample were estimated from amplification of reference gene primers within the assay. To quantify the absolute abundance of each unique TCRbeta CDR3 rearrangement, sequence reads were collapsed and filtered. For each sample, productive Simpson clonality was calculated by taking the square root of Simpson's diversity index across productive rearrangements. The table comes from immuneACCESS by way of TCRdb, which keeps in-frame sequences with V and J called. Part of the clones is missing from these tables; in studies checked, under half for an unresolved V gene and the rest for unknown reasons. V, J and clone size reflect that table, while D and trimming were determined from the DNA. This sample is represented by roughly 90,000 clones; 65% to 90% of them were singletons. The ten largest clones represent more than 15% of the sample.

Whole blood was collected in K2EDTA tubes by collaborating institutions according to the institutions' own protocols. Collaborator samples were shipped for TCRbeta analysis as frozen whole blood, isolated PBMCs, or DNA extracted from either sample type. The sequenced sample was peripheral blood. The sequence was obtained from a woman of 80 years or more with active or convalescent COVID-19. Rearrangement joined TRBV24-1 to TRBJ2-5; the D gene is perhaps TRBD1, on 5 matching bases. The sequence in DNA is TGTGCCACCAGAGGCAGGGCCGGCGAGACCCAGTACTTC. It is translated as CATRGRAGETQYF.